The clone carrying this T cell receptor (beta chain) was detected many times. The antigen is unknown. Time point indicated: longitudinal time-point 1 (baseline). Maryland, USA blood bank volunteers served as healthy controls. The sample belongs to a study of neurological immune-mediated disorders. Study-wide points: The greatest TCR clonal expansion appeared in HTLV-1-associated myelopathy and the smallest, falling below healthy controls, in multiple sclerosis.

TCRdb independently ran MiXCR on the 5' RACE reads; one entry per CDR3 protein. The profile shows over 70,000 distinct CDR3 sequences, more than 8.5% of them singletons. The sample comprised PBMCs. This receptor was taken from a man between 25 and 39 years old in good health.

CDR3 coding DNA: TGTGCCAGCAGCTTAGGGGGGGCGAACGAGCAGTACTTC. Translated: CASSLGGANEQYF. This rearrangement joins TRBV7-2 to TRBJ2-7; perhaps D is TRBD1 or TRBD2 (6 bases each). The CDR3 extends over 13 amino acids. Germline values: CDR1 SGHTA, CDR2 FQGNSA. V gave up 1 base and J gave up 5 bases, with 9 bases separating them.